This entry lists 25 T cell receptor beta chains sequenced from one sample in a study of identical twins. TCRdb ran MiXCR on the 5' RACE reads and lists one entry per CDR3 protein. Among under 250,000 distinct CDR3 sequences listed, roughly 13% were seen once. The sample also formed part of further work on yellow fever vaccine responses in identical twins.

The sequenced sample was memory (CD45RO+) T cells sorted from blood. Source of these receptors: a woman under 30 in good health.

This clonotype was counted ten times or more. The chain carries TRBV20-1 and TRBJ1-5; 11 bases match TRBD1. This CDR3 has 16 residues. Per germline, CDR1 DFQATT and CDR2 SNEGSKA (reference sequence). The junction had 9 bases not matched to a gene; V was cut back by 2 bases and J by 6 bases. DNA for the CDR3: TGCAGTGCTAGAAGGAGGGACAGGGGGTCGGGTCAGCCCCAGCATTTT. It encodes CSARRRDRGSGQPQHF.

V usage is TRBV7-9 and J usage is TRBJ1-2; D not certain. This CDR3 has 14 residues. The germline V and J ends were trimmed by 1 base and 8 bases, with 14 bases remaining between them. Germline-derived CDR1 and CDR2 are SEHNR and FQNEAQ (reference sequence). CDR3 DNA: TGTGCCAGCAGCTTAGAACTACAATCGGGCGGCTACACCTTC. Its protein product is CASSLELQSGGYTF.

J is TRBJ2-2 and V is TRBV7-2, with TRBD2 identical over 7 bases. Germline V gives CDR1 SGHTA, CDR2 FQGNSA. V was clipped by 5 bases and J by 1 base; unmatched bases: 4. The CDR3 runs to 15 residues. CDR3 loop: CASSPTSQNTGELFF. CDR3 nucleotide sequence: TGTGCCAGCAGCCCGACTAGCCAGAACACCGGGGAGCTGTTTTTT.

DNA of the CDR3: TGTGCCAGCAGCACCCCCAGAGGGACAGGGTATTTCTTAGAGACCCAGTACTTC. Translating it yields CASSTPRGTGYFLETQYF. V usage is TRBV21-1 and J usage is TRBJ2-5; the D call of TRBD1 is as the table states it, not checked on the DNA. TRBV21-1 is labeled a pseudogene. The CDR3 runs 18 residues.

This clonotype has more than one count but fewer than ten. The chain is built from TRBV7-9 and TRBJ2-1; tentative D call: TRBD1 (5 bases). This CDR3 region has 15 residues. Germline V gene data show CDR1 as SEHNR and CDR2 as FQNEAQ (reference sequence). V was pared by 2 bases and J by 3 bases, with 11 bases between. In DNA form, the CDR3 reads TGTGCCAGCAGCTTAAGGGGCGCGTTCTACAATGAGCAGTTCTTC. Translated, it gives CASSLRGAFYNEQFF.

The chain has TRBV4-2 and TRBJ2-2; D is unresolved. Germline V gene sequence: CDR1 LGHNA, CDR2 YNFKEQ. CDR3 size: 15 residues. The V and J ends lost 0 bases and 1 base respectively, with 6 bases between them. In nucleotides, the CDR3 is TGTGCCAGCAGCCAAGAAGAAGGGAACACCGGGGAGCTGTTTTTT. Its protein product is CASSQEEGNTGELFF.

The rearrangement links TRBV12-3 or TRBV12-4 to TRBJ2-5; TRBD1 matches 7 bases. Losses at the gene ends were 7 bases for V and 5 bases for J; bases not matched to a gene: 1. The CDR3 runs 11 residues. CDR3 residues: CASKGAETQYF. The CDR3 DNA follows: TGTGCCAGCAAGGGGGCTGAGACCCAGTACTTC.

This clonotype has more than one count but fewer than ten. The chain uses TRBV6-1 and TRBJ2-2, with 9 bases that match TRBD2. The CDR3 is made up of 18 amino acids. Trimming at V came to 3 bases and at J to 1 base, leaving 9 bases not matched to a gene. Per germline, CDR1 MNHNS and CDR2 SASEGT. The CDR3 sequence: CASSERAGGPMNTGELFF. As DNA, the CDR3 is TGTGCCAGCAGTGAGAGAGCGGGGGGACCGATGAACACCGGGGAGCTGTTTTTT.

V usage is TRBV28 and J usage is TRBJ2-3; D unresolved. The CDR3 sequence is 18 residues long. Germline V gene sequence: CDR1 MDHEN, CDR2 SYDVKM. V lost 2 bases, J lost 1 base, and 19 bases lay in between. Written as DNA, the CDR3 is TGTGCCAGCAGTTTAAGTCGTGGCTTTCAGACGGGCACAGATACGCAGTATTTT. Protein sequence: CASSLSRGFQTGTDTQYF.

V gene TRBV14 combines with J gene TRBJ1-1; no clear D. Trimming cost V 4 bases and J 0 bases, with 12 bases left between them. The CDR3 covers 15 residues. The V gene's germline CDR1 is SGHDN and CDR2 FVKESK. CDR3 in DNA: TGTGCCAGCAGCCTCCCGGGTTTGGTGAACACTGAAGCTTTCTTT. It codes for CASSLPGLVNTEAFF.

This clonotype was counted a few times. This sequence joins TRBV10-3 and TRBJ2-7; D is unclear. Germline CDR1 ENHRY, CDR2 SYGVKD. V was clipped by 4 bases and J by 2 bases, with 9 bases between them. This CDR3 region has 13 residues. The CDR3 DNA is TGTGCCATCAGTGCCATTGTACCCTACGAGCAGTACTTC. Amino acid sequence: CAISAIVPYEQYF.

This clonotype has just a few counts. V gene TRBV20-1 combines with J gene TRBJ2-2, with a weak D call TRBD2 (5 bases). Germline CDR1 reads DFQATT; CDR2 reads SNEGSKA (reference sequence). The CDR3 length is 15 residues. Trimming pared 2 bases from V and 4 bases from J, leaving 14 bases between. The CDR3 bases are TGCAGTGCTAGAATGGGGAGCTCATTCACCGGGGAGCTGTTTTTT. Translated, it gives CSARMGSSFTGELFF.

This chain links TRBV19 with TRBJ2-1, with 8 bases identical to TRBD2. Unmatched junction bases numbered 4, after V lost 2 bases and J lost 4 bases. CDR1 is LNHDA and CDR2 is SQIVND in the germline V gene (reference sequence). CDR3 length equals 15 residues. The CDR3 region has the DNA TGTGCCAGTAGTATATATAGCGGGGTTTACAATGAGCAGTTCTTC. It translates to CASSIYSGVYNEQFF.

This clonotype was recorded many times. The chain employs TRBV12-3 or TRBV12-4 and TRBJ1-2; no reliable D call. The CDR3 spans 12 residues. V was cut by 5 bases and J by 6 bases, with 10 bases left in between. In DNA, the CDR3 is TGTGCCAGCAGTATGACTCCTGATGGCTACACCTTC. It codes for CASSMTPDGYTF.

The V and J genes are TRBV6-1 and TRBJ2-1, with TRBD1 matching 7 bases. The ends lost 7 bases at V and 3 bases at J; junction bases unmatched: 9. This CDR3 has 15 amino acids. Germline CDR1 is MNHNS and CDR2 is SASEGT. CDR3 loop: CASTSAAGGYNEQFF. The DNA of the CDR3 is TGTGCCAGCACCTCTGCTGCAGGGGGCTACAATGAGCAGTTCTTC.

This clonotype has a handful of counts. V is TRBV7-8 and J is TRBJ1-2, with a possible D match to TRBD1 (5 bases). Deletions cut 2 bases from V and 6 bases from J, with 25 bases between. Germline values: CDR1 SGHVS, CDR2 FQNEAQ. This CDR3 spans 18 amino acids. In DNA, the CDR3 is TGTGCCAGCAGCTTATCCCCTTCTCCCCTCCCAGGGAGAGATGGCTACACCTTC. Amino acids: CASSLSPSPLPGRDGYTF.

The genes are TRBV7-2 and TRBJ2-2; D uncertain. From germline, CDR1 is SGHTA and CDR2 FQGNSA. The CDR3 is made up of 13 amino acids. V was cut by 2 bases and J by 6 bases, with 7 bases left in between. The CDR3 loop is CASSLTRPGELFF. The CDR3 bases are TGTGCCAGCAGCTTAACACGCCCCGGGGAGCTGTTTTTT. Supplemented by reference TRBV7-2 and TRBJ2-2, the full variable domain reads GAGVSQSPSNKVTEKGKDVELRCDPISGHTALYWYRQSLGQGLEFLIYFQGNSAPDKSGLPSDRFSAERTGGSVSTLTIQRTQQEDSAVYLCASSLTRPGELFFGEGSRLTVL.

This clonotype was counted a few times. V and J are TRBV7-8 and TRBJ1-1; 8 bases match TRBD1. The germline gives CDR1 SGHVS, CDR2 FQNEAQ. The CDR3 consists of 15 residues. V shed 1 base, J shed 5 bases, and the junction held 6 bases outside the gene matches. DNA of the CDR3: TGTGCCAGCAGCTTAGAGGGCAGGGGGCATACTGAAGCTTTCTTT. Its translation: CASSLEGRGHTEAFF.

This clonotype was detected only a few times. The rearrangement uses TRBV15 and TRBJ2-7; either TRBD1 or TRBD2 may fit D (6 bases each). CDR1 is LNHNV, CDR2 YYDKDF, per germline (reference sequence). The CDR3 length is 16 residues. V gave up 1 base and J gave up 2 bases, with 15 bases separating them. The CDR3 coding sequence is TGTGCCACCAGCAGAGTATTGCAAGGGGGGACCTACGAGCAGTACTTC. Its protein product is CATSRVLQGGTYEQYF.

The chain's CDR3 is CASRTGDTDTQYF. In DNA, the CDR3 is TGTGCCAGCAGGACAGGGGACACAGATACGCAGTATTTT. The V call is TRBV6-1, the J call TRBJ2-3; the match to TRBD1 covers 8 bases. The CDR3 loop spans 13 amino acids. In germline, CDR1 is MNHNS, CDR2 SASEGT. J gave up 2 bases and V 6 bases, and 1 base lay outside the gene matches.

This clonotype was detected ten times or more. This chain links TRBV15 with TRBJ1-2; perhaps TRBD1 as D (5 bases). The CDR3 contains 14 residues. Trimming took 1 base from V and 3 from J, leaving 9 bases between them. The germline V gene has CDR1 LNHNV and CDR2 YYDKDF (reference sequence). CDR3 amino acids: CATSRARDHYGYTF. For the CDR3, the DNA is TGTGCCACCAGCAGAGCCAGGGATCACTATGGCTACACCTTC.

This clonotype turned up a few times. This CDR3 is CASSPGAVAYEQYF. Here the CDR3 DNA reads TGTGCCAGCAGCCCCGGGGCTGTTGCCTACGAGCAGTACTTC. The V and J genes are TRBV11-1 and TRBJ2-7; either TRBD1 or TRBD2 may supply D (5 bases each). The germline V and J ends were trimmed by 5 bases and 2 bases, with 13 bases remaining between them. The CDR3 length is 14 residues. Germline CDR1 reads SGHAT; CDR2 reads FQDESV (reference sequence).

The rearrangement joins TRBV28 to TRBJ2-6, with D uncertain. The CDR3 consists of 15 residues. CDR1 MDHEN and CDR2 SYDVKM come from the germline V gene. V was shortened by 2 bases and J by 4 bases, with 9 bases between the two germline ends. CDR3 in amino acids: CASSLPMAGANVLTF. In DNA form, the CDR3 reads TGTGCCAGCAGTTTACCAATGGCAGGGGCCAACGTCCTGACTTTC.

This clonotype has only a few counts. This rearrangement joins TRBV5-1 to TRBJ1-6; 8 nucleotides agree with TRBD1. The V segment lost 2 bases and the J segment 10 bases; nucleotides outside the gene matches: 11. This CDR3 spans 16 amino acids. The germline gives CDR1 SGHRS, CDR2 YFSETQ. CDR3 loop: CASSLEPPGGQSPLHF. CDR3 sequence (DNA): TGCGCCAGCAGCTTAGAACCCCCAGGGGGCCAATCACCCCTCCACTTT.

This clonotype occurred a few times. The genes are TRBV6-1 and TRBJ2-7; the match to TRBD2 covers 11 bases. The ends lost 5 bases at V and 7 bases at J; junction bases unmatched: 13. CDR3 length: 16 residues. Looked up from germline, CDR1 is MNHNS and CDR2 is SASEGT. Written as DNA, the CDR3 is TGTGCCAGCAGTCCCGGTCATATCACTAGCGGGAGTGAGCAGTACTTC. Protein product: CASSPGHITSGSEQYF.